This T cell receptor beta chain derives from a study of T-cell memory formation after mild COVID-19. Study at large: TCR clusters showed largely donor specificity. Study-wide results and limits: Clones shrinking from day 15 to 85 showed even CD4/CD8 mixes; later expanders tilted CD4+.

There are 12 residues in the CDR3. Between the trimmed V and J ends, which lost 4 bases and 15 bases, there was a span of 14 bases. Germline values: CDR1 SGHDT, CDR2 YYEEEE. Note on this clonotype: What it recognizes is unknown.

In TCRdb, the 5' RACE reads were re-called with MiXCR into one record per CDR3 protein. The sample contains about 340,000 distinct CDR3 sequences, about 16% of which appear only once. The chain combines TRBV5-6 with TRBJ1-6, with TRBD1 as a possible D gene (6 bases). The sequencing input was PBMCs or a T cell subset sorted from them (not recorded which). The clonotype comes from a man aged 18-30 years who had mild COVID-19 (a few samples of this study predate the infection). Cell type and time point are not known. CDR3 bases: TGTGCCAGCAGCGGGGGCCGGGGCGGCCTCCACTTT. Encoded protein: CASSGGRGGLHF.